The 8 T cell receptor beta chains below all came from one sample that was sequenced in a study of blood T cell repertoires in COVID-19. The table came from immunoSEQ multiplex PCR; TCRdb's copy has only in-frame clones and leaves some out. The sample lists approximately 150,000 clones; roughly nine tenths were seen once. The sample was peripheral blood. Receptors originate from a man younger than 35 with COVID-19, enrolled during active disease.

The gene calls are TRBV18 and TRBJ1-1; 7 bases map to TRBD1. Per the germline V gene, CDR1 is KGHSH and CDR2 is LQKENI. The CDR3 has 16 amino acids. Unmatched junction bases numbered 8, after V lost 3 bases and J lost 1 base. The CDR3 spells CASSPRQGRSNTEAFF. In DNA form, the CDR3 reads TGTGCCAGCTCACCCCGACAGGGCAGGTCGAACACTGAAGCTTTCTTT. Variable domain in full (rest from reference TRBV18 and TRBJ1-1): NAGVMQNPRHLVRRRGQEARLRCSPMKGHSHVYWYRQLPEEGLKFMVYLQKENIIDESGMPKERFSAEFPKEGPSILRIQQVVRGDSAAYFCASSPRQGRSNTEAFFGQGTRLTVV.

The chain recombines TRBV30 with TRBJ1-5; D is possibly TRBD1 (5 bases). Trimming cost V 3 bases and J 2 bases, with 8 bases left between them. This CDR3 is built from 13 residues. Germline V gene sequence: CDR1 GTSNPN, CDR2 SVGIG (reference sequence). For the CDR3, the DNA is TGTGCCTGGAGAGGGGCAGGCAATCAGCCCCAGCATTTT. Translating it yields CAWRGAGNQPQHF.

V gene TRBV6-6 combines with J gene TRBJ1-3, with D tentatively TRBD1 (6 bases). V shed 0 bases and J shed 3 bases, with 9 bases lying between them. The germline CDR1 and CDR2 sequences are MNHNY and SVGAGI (reference sequence). This CDR3 is 15 amino acids long. CDR3 amino acids: CASSYSGTRGNTIYF. CDR3 sequence (DNA): TGTGCCAGCAGTTACTCGGGGACACGTGGAAACACCATATATTTT.

J is TRBJ1-2 and V is TRBV12-3 or TRBV12-4, with D possibly matching TRBD1 (6 bases). There are 13 residues in the CDR3. V lost 3 bases, J lost 1 base, and 6 bases lay in between. The CDR3 DNA follows: TGTGCCAGCAGTTTGGACAGTAACTATGGCTACACCTTC. This codes for CASSLDSNYGYTF.

The chain couples TRBV6-2 or TRBV6-3 to TRBJ2-1, with TRBD2 matching 8 bases. The V and J ends lost 2 bases and 5 bases, in that order; junction bases with no gene match: 8. Germline CDR1 is MNHEY and CDR2 is SVGEGT. This CDR3 is built from 16 residues. The CDR3 DNA follows: TGTGCCAGCAGTTACACAACGGGACTAGACGACAATGAGCAGTTCTTC. It specifies CASSYTTGLDDNEQFF.

V usage is TRBV28 and J usage is TRBJ2-7, with TRBD1 matching over 9 bases. The V segment lost 3 bases and the J segment 3 bases; nucleotides outside the gene matches: 3. This CDR3 is 14 amino acids long. CDR1 and CDR2 (germline): MDHEN, SYDVKM. Here the CDR3 reads CASSFPGQGYEQYF. As DNA, the CDR3 is TGTGCCAGCAGTTTCCCGGGACAGGGCTACGAGCAGTACTTC.

DNA for the CDR3: TGTGCCAGCAGTTTCCTTAGCACAGATACGCAGTATTTT. Amino acids: CASSFLSTDTQYF. The J gene is TRBJ2-3, the V gene TRBV27; no reliable D call. Germline V lookup: CDR1 MNHEY, CDR2 SMNVEV (reference sequence). There are 13 residues in the CDR3. V gave up 3 bases and J gave up 0 bases, with 4 bases separating them.

The V and J genes are TRBV10-3 and TRBJ2-3, with TRBD2 matching 15 bases. Trimming at V came to 6 bases and at J to 1 base, leaving 2 bases not matched to a gene. Germline CDR1 ENHRY, CDR2 SYGVKD. The CDR3 length is 16 residues. The chain's CDR3 is CAISGLAGGGTDTQYF. The CDR3 region has the DNA TGTGCCATCAGCGGACTAGCGGGGGGGGGCACAGATACGCAGTATTTT.